This T cell receptor beta chain was identified during a study of tumour-infiltrating T cells in Burkitt lymphoma. Trimming removed 3 bases at V and 0 bases at J, with 9 bases between. The germline CDR1 and CDR2 sequences are LNHDA and SQIVND (reference sequence). The CDR3 has 14 residues. The repertoire was sequenced with immunoSEQ multiplex PCR; TCRdb's copy has only in-frame clones and lacks some. The repertoire holds under 9,000 clones, with over 65% as singletons. The receptor comes from a human donor with diffuse large B-cell lymphoma. The specimen sequenced was tumor tissue. The genes are TRBV19 and TRBJ2-7, with a possible D match to TRBD1 (6 bases). Written as DNA, the CDR3 is TGTGCCAGTAGTATCACAGGGAGCTCCTACGAGCAGTACTTC. Protein sequence: CASSITGSSYEQYF.